This T cell receptor (beta chain) stems from a study of control samples from healthy donors and cancer patients. This clone showed up just once. The data were produced by immunoSEQ multiplex PCR, yet TCRdb's version contains in-frame clones alone and is incomplete. The sample has 17,000 or so clones; roughly nine tenths are singletons. This TCR derives from a man between 60 and 75 years old with head and neck cancer. Sequencing was performed on PBMCs.

CDR3 in DNA: TGTGCCAGCAGCGGGGCCGGTGTTGGACAGTTCTTC. As protein: CASSGAGVGQFF. J is TRBJ2-1 and V is TRBV9, with D hard to call. The CDR3 loop spans 12 amino acids. In germline, CDR1 is SGDLS, CDR2 YYNGEE. Deletions cut 3 bases from V and 13 bases from J, with 14 bases between.